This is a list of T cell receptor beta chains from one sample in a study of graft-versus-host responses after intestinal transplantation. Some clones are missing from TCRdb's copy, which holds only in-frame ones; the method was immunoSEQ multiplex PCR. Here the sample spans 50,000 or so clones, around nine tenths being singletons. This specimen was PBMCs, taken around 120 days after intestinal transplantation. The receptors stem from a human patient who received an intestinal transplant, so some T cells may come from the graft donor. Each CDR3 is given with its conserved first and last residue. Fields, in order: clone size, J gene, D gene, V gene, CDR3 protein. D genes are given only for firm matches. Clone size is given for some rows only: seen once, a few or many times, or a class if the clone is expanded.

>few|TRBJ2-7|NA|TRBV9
CASSPTVYEQYF
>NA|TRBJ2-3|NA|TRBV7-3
CASSLKGRGTDTQYF
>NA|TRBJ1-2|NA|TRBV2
CASSFGQRSYGYTF
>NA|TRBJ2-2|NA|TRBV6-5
CASSYDYTGELFF
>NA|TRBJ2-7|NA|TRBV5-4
CASSPVGSSYEQYF
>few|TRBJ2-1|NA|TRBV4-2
CASSQDAGSSYNEQFF
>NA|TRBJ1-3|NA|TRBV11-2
CASSLVDYSGNTIYF
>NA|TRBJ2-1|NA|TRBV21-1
CASSKVHPSGMNNEQFF
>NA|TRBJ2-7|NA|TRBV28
CASSGLYEQYF
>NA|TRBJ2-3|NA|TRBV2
CASSESAYPPDTQYF
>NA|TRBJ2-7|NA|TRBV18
CASSPRSWAYEQYF
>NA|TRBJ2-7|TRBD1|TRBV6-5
CASSSQDRAKYEQYF
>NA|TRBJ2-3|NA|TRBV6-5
CASSTPGSDTQYF
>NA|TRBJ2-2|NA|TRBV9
CASSVNRARTGELFF
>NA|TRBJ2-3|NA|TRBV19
CASSSHWDTPVGDTQYF
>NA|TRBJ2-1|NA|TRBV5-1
CASSLGWSSYNGQFF
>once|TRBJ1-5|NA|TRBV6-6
CASSYAGARSNQPQHF
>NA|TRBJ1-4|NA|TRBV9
CASSAQAGGSEKLFF
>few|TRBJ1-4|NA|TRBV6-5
CASSFQGTSNEKLFF
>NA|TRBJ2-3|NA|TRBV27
CASSLFRTRPRADTQYF
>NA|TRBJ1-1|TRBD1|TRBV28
CASSIGQGAINTEAFF
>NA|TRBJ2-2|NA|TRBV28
CASSFAQLNTGELFF
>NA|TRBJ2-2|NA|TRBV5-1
CASSTRTAGDTGELFF
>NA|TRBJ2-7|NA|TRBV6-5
CASSYVGGEQYF
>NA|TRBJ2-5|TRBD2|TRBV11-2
CASSLILAGGHKTQYF
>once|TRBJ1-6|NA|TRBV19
CASRVLENSPLHF